This T cell receptor (beta chain) was recorded in a study of cytomegalovirus exposure and HLA in healthy donors. CDR3 length: 16 amino acids. V lost 0 bases and J 6 bases, leaving 13 bases between the germline ends. CDR1 is SGHRS and CDR2 is YFSETQ in the germline V gene. On this clone itself: Its antigen is not known.

The PCR contained 60 Vbeta and 13 Jbeta primers. Measured with immunoSEQ multiplex PCR; TCRdb has only the in-frame clones, and not every one. This sample carries 150,000 or so clones, around 67% of them seen once, and the ten largest clones take 1.5% to 2%. General study findings and limits: The authors later found most CMV-associated TCR beta chains appeared HLA-restricted. It emerged from a later analysis that several of the most significant clusters appeared to be linked to common viral pathogens. A likely sequencing artifact accounted for one observed cluster of highly shared sequence variants.

Sequenced sample: PBMCs. V usage is TRBV5-1 and J usage is TRBJ1-6; D remains unclear. The receptor's source is a woman between 18 and 29 years old in good health and CMV-seronegative. The CDR3 DNA is TGCGCCAGCAGCTTGGCAATCCGGGAGACTAATTCACCCCTCCACTTT. Its translation: CASSLAIRETNSPLHF.